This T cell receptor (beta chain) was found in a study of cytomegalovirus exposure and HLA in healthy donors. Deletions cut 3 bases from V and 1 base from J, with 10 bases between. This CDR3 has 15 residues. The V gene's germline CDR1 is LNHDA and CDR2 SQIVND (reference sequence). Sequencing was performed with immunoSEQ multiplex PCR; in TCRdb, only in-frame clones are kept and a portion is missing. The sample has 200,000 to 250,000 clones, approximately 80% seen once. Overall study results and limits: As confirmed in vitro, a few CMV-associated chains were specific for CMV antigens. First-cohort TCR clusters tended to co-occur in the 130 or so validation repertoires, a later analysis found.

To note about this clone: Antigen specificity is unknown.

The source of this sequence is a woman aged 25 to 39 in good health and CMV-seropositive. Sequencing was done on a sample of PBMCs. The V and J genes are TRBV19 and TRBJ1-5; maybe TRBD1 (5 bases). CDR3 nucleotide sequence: TGTGCCAGTAGTATGGCCCAGGGAAGCAATCAGCCCCAGCATTTT. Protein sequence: CASSMAQGSNQPQHF.